These 20 T cell receptor beta chains came from one sample sequenced in a study of blood T cells in healthy people across ages. Then a second PCR, running roughly 7 to 11 cycles, was carried out with a sample-barcoded 5' primer and a J-beta primer mix. TCRdb independently ran MiXCR on the 5' RACE reads; one entry per CDR3 protein. Of about 1.7 million distinct CDR3 sequences in the sample, 25% to 30% were seen once. Sequencing was done on a sample of blood. Source of these receptors: a woman between 25 and 40 years old in good health.

This clonotype was found a few times. The chain uses TRBV7-9 and TRBJ2-6; 7 bases line up with TRBD1. Germline CDR1 SEHNR, CDR2 FQNEAQ (reference sequence). The CDR3 contains 16 residues. Trimming took 7 bases from V and 0 from J; bases not matched to a gene: 6. The chain's CDR3 is CASNEGALSGANVLTF. The CDR3 DNA is TGTGCCAGCAACGAGGGGGCTCTCTCTGGGGCCAACGTCCTGACTTTC.

The gene calls are TRBV5-1 and TRBJ2-5; 9 positions agree with TRBD1. CDR3 length: 17 amino acids. Germline CDR1 is SGHRS and CDR2 is YFSETQ. Trimming at V came to 4 bases and at J to 4 bases, leaving 14 bases not matched to a gene. The CDR3 DNA is TGCGCCAGCAGCCTCTTTTTAACAGGGGGCGGACGAGAGACCCAGTACTTC. It codes for CASSLFLTGGGRETQYF.

J is TRBJ2-1 and V is TRBV6-4; 7 positions match TRBD2. The CDR3 covers 13 residues. Germline loops: CDR1 MRHNA, CDR2 SNTAGT. Unmatched junction bases numbered 7, after V lost 3 bases and J lost 11 bases. The CDR3: CASSEGTTNKQFF. CDR3 nucleotides: TGTGCCAGCAGTGAGGGGACTACAAATAAGCAGTTCTTC.

The chain couples TRBV30 to TRBJ1-2; the D is unclear. The CDR3 extends over 12 amino acids. Germline assignment: CDR1 GTSNPN and CDR2 SVGIG (reference sequence). Deletions cut 1 base from V and 6 bases from J, with 9 bases between. DNA of the CDR3: TGTGCCTGGAGTGAAAACCGTCATGGCTACACCTTC. Its protein is CAWSENRHGYTF.

This clonotype was seen a handful of times. At one of its ends the junction is not consistent with the germline gene, which may arise from a read error. The rearrangement uses TRBV10-1 and TRBJ2-1, with TRBD2 identical over 11 bases. The CDR3 length is 21 residues. Germline CDR1 and CDR2: WNHNN and SYGVQD (reference sequence). The CDR3 sequence: CASSGGGEGASGRLLWNERFF. DNA of the CDR3: TGCGCCAGCAGCGGTGGGGGGGAGGGGGCTAGCGGGAGGCTTCTATGGAATGAGCGGTTCTTC.

This clonotype was picked up a small number of times. This chain joins TRBV27 and TRBJ2-7, with 10 bases lining up with TRBD2. Germline values: CDR1 MNHEY, CDR2 SMNVEV (reference sequence). After removal of 1 base from V and 6 bases from J, the junction contained 6 bases not matched to a gene. This CDR3 is built from 15 residues. CDR3 nucleotide sequence: TGTGCCAGCAGTTTATGGGCTAGCGGGGGTAGCGAGCAGTACTTC. It is translated as CASSLWASGGSEQYF.

This chain uses TRBV7-3 with TRBJ2-7, with D possibly being TRBD2 (7 bases). CDR3 length: 14 amino acids. V was trimmed by 5 bases and J by 5 bases, leaving 16 bases between them. Germline V CDR1 and CDR2: SGHTA, FQGTGA. Here the CDR3 reads CASSPEGGEDEQYF. CDR3 sequence (DNA): TGTGCCAGCAGCCCGGAGGGGGGGGAGGACGAGCAGTACTTC.

In its sample, this clonotype was seen many times. The chain combines TRBV7-2 with TRBJ2-1; D is uncertain. V shed 5 bases and J shed 5 bases, with 13 bases lying between them. Germline CDR1 SGHTA, CDR2 FQGNSA. The CDR3 is 14 amino acids. CDR3 in DNA: TGTGCCAGCAGCCCCAGGCGCGCTGACAATGAGCAGTTCTTC. It is translated as CASSPRRADNEQFF.

The rearrangement uses TRBV15 and TRBJ2-5, with D hard to call. Trimming pared 5 bases from V and 5 bases from J, leaving 18 bases between. This CDR3 spans 15 amino acids. Germline V gives CDR1 LNHNV, CDR2 YYDKDF (reference sequence). Here the CDR3 reads CATSGPRGAGETQYF. DNA for the CDR3: TGTGCCACCAGCGGACCCCGAGGTGCTGGGGAGACCCAGTACTTC.

This sequence joins TRBV9 and TRBJ2-1; 8 nucleotides align to TRBD2. The trim removed 3 bases at V and 9 bases at J, leaving 8 bases unmatched. Germline V gives CDR1 SGDLS, CDR2 YYNGEE. The CDR3 has 14 amino acids. CDR3 coding DNA: TGTGCCAGCAGCGGACTAGTCGGGGGGGGTGAGCAGTTCTTC. Translated, it gives CASSGLVGGGEQFF.

There are a few counts of this clonotype. This chain links TRBV7-2 with TRBJ2-7, with TRBD2 matching 14 bases. Germline lookup yields CDR1 SGHTA and CDR2 FQGNSA. The CDR3 runs to 19 residues. After removal of 1 base from V and 4 bases from J, the junction contained 12 bases not matched to a gene. The CDR3 DNA is TGTGCCAGCAGCTTAGACCTTCCGGGACTAGCGGGAGCAGGGTACGAGCAGTACTTC. It codes for CASSLDLPGLAGAGYEQYF.

This clonotype was seen many times. The CDR3 DNA reads TGCAGCGTCACTAGCGGGGGGTCTAAAGAGACCCAGTACTTC. Protein: CSVTSGGSKETQYF. The chain uses TRBV29-1 and TRBJ2-5; 12 nucleotides align to TRBD2. The CDR3 runs 14 residues. The germline CDR1 and CDR2 sequences are SQVTM and ANQGSEA. Trimming at V came to 6 bases and at J to 3 bases, leaving 5 bases not matched to a gene.

This clonotype came up a few times. At one end the junction does not follow the germline gene, possibly because of a read error. The rearrangement uses TRBV18 and TRBJ2-1, with 7 bases aligning to TRBD1. CDR3 size: 13 residues. In germline, CDR1 is KGHSH, CDR2 LQKENI. The CDR3, as DNA: TGTGCCAGCCCACCGAGACAGGGCAGTGAGCAGTTCTTC. Its translation: CASPPRQGSEQFF.

The sample holds a few counts of this clonotype. This chain links TRBV5-1 with TRBJ2-2; D uncertain. The CDR3 is 16 residues long. Trimming shortened V by 4 bases and J by 3 bases, and 16 bases separated the two germline ends. Per germline, CDR1 SGHRS and CDR2 YFSETQ. This CDR3 is CASSPFTADYTGELFF. The CDR3 region has the DNA TGCGCCAGCAGCCCCTTCACGGCAGATTACACCGGGGAGCTGTTTTTT.

Worth noting for this clonotype: One junction end does not reproduce the germline sequence, and a read error may be involved. V is TRBV5-1 and J is TRBJ1-2; possibly TRBD1 for D (6 bases). CDR3 length: 13 residues. The germline CDR1 and CDR2 sequences are SGHRS and YFSETQ. This chain's CDR3 is CVSSLAPGDGYTF. DNA for the CDR3: TGCGTCAGCAGCTTGGCACCAGGGGATGGCTACACCTTC.

The V and J genes are TRBV4-2 and TRBJ2-3; 7 positions agree with TRBD2. Looked up from germline, CDR1 is LGHNA and CDR2 is YNFKEQ. This CDR3 is 17 amino acids long. Losses at the gene ends were 4 bases for V and 2 bases for J; bases not matched to a gene: 12. CDR3: CASSPLLAEGPTDTQYF. The CDR3 bases are TGTGCCAGCAGCCCCCTGCTAGCGGAGGGGCCCACAGATACGCAGTATTTT.

The chain is built from TRBV7-9 and TRBJ2-4; 9 nucleotides agree with TRBD1. V lost 1 base to trimming and J lost 13 bases; unmatched junction nucleotides: 11. Germline CDR1 and CDR2: SEHNR and FQNEAQ (reference sequence). This CDR3 is 15 amino acids long. The CDR3 DNA follows: TGTGCCAGCAGCTTAGTGACAGGGGGGGGGGCTGAGCAGTACTTC. Translation gives CASSLVTGGGAEQYF.

This clonotype was seen more than once but under ten times. The chain is built from TRBV12-3 or TRBV12-4 and TRBJ2-3; 11 bases match TRBD2. CDR3 length: 15 amino acids. Trimming took 6 bases from V and 9 from J; bases not matched to a gene: 11. The CDR3 region is CASRIAGGNVRTQYF. The CDR3 DNA is TGTGCCAGCAGGATAGCGGGGGGGAACGTACGGACGCAGTATTTT.

This clonotype was found many times. The chain links TRBV5-6 to TRBJ2-2, with no clear D. The V end was cut by 1 base, the J end by 7 bases, with 2 bases between. Germline assignment: CDR1 SGHDT and CDR2 YYEEEE. The CDR3 is 11 residues long. CDR3 coding DNA: TGTGCCAGCAGCTTGTTCGGGGAGCTGTTTTTT. It yields the protein CASSLFGELFF.

The table lists this clonotype with many counts. The gene calls are TRBV5-1 and TRBJ2-1, with TRBD2 as a possible D gene (6 bases). V lost 1 base and J lost 1, with 9 bases in between. The CDR3 loop spans 15 amino acids. Germline CDR1 reads SGHRS; CDR2 reads YFSETQ. The DNA for the CDR3 is TGCGCCAGCAGCTTGCTGGAGGGATCCTACAATGAGCAGTTCTTC. Translation: CASSLLEGSYNEQFF.